A single T cell receptor (beta chain) is shown here with its context. The antigen remains unidentified. CDR1 is SGHRS and CDR2 is YFSETQ in the germline V gene. There are 16 residues in the CDR3. Trimming cost V 3 bases and J 6 bases, with 19 bases left between them. The authors carried out high-throughput sequencing of TCR beta. They applied it to CD8+ and CD4+ T cells obtained from blood. Under recently defined diagnostic criteria, the patients with Susac syndrome qualified as having definite or probable disease. Random hexamers primed reverse transcription of roughly 0.45 to 1 ug RNA. TCRdb re-called the immunoSEQ multiplex PCR reads through MiXCR, storing one row per CDR3 protein. The profile covers under 200,000 distinct CDR3 sequences, with roughly 91% appearing a single time and 0.087% taken by the ten largest. This sample was included in a study of CD8 T cells in Susac syndrome. Points from the study as a whole: The CD4+ T cell repertoires in Susac syndrome were not clonally expanded.

The chain carries TRBV5-1 and TRBJ2-1; no definite D call. The TCR originated in a human donor with Susac syndrome. What was sequenced was CD4+ T cells from PBMCs. The CDR3 sequence is CASSSQVRRVGNEQFF. In DNA form, the CDR3 reads TGCGCCAGCAGCTCTCAGGTTCGGCGTGTAGGCAATGAGCAGTTCTTC.